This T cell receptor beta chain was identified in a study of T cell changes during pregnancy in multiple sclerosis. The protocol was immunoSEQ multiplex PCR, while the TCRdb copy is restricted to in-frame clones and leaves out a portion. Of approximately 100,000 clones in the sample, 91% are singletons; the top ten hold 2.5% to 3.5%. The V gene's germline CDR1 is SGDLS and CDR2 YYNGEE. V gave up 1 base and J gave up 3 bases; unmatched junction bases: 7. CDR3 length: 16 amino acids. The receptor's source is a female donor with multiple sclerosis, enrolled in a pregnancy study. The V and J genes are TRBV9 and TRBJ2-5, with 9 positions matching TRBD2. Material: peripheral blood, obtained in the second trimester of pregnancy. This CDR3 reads CASSVSGSGREETQYF. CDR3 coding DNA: TGTGCCAGCAGCGTAAGTGGTAGCGGGAGAGAAGAGACCCAGTACTTC. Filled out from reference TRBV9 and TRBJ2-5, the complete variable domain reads DSGVTQTPKHLITATGQRVTLRCSPRSGDLSVYWYQQSLDQGLQFLIQYYNGEERAKGNILERFSAQQFPDLHSELNLSSLELGDSALYFCASSVSGSGREETQYFGPGTRLLVL.